This TCR beta chain emerged from a study of shared clonotypes between healthy human individuals. This was a deep-level run. The table came from immunoSEQ multiplex PCR; TCRdb's copy has only in-frame clones and leaves some out. Here the sample spans around 2,000,000 clones, about 95% being singletons. Donors comprised only Caucasian adults living in Nashville, Tennessee. Germline V lookup: CDR1 SGHDT, CDR2 YYEEEE. The germline V and J ends were trimmed by 0 bases and 4 bases, with 16 bases remaining between them. The length of the CDR3 is 16 residues. This clone is a singleton in its sample. The chain has TRBV5-6 and TRBJ1-1; D is possibly TRBD1 (6 bases). This clonotype originated in a man aged 18-30 years in good health. Sequenced: naive CD4+ T cells sorted from blood. The subset denotes: CD45RA+ positively selected. This chain's CDR3 is CASSLAQWGRGTEAFF. As DNA, the CDR3 is TGTGCCAGCAGCTTGGCACAATGGGGGCGCGGCACTGAAGCTTTCTTT.